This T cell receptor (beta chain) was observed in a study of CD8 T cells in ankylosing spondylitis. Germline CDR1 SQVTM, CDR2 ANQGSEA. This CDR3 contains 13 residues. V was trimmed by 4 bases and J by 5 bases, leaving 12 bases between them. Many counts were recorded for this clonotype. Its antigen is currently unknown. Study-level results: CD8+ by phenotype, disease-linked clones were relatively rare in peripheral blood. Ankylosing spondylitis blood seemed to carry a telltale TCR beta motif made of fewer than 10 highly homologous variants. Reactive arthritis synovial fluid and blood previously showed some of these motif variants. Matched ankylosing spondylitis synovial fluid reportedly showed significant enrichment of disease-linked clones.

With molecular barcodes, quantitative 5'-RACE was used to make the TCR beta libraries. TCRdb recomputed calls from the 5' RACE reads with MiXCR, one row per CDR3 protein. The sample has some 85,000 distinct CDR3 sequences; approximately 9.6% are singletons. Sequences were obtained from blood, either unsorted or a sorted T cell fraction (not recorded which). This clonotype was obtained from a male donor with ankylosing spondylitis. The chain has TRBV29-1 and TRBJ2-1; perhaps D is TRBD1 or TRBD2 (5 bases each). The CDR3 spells CSVVGTVNNEQFF. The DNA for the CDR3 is TGCAGCGTTGTCGGGACGGTCAACAATGAGCAGTTCTTC.